What follows is one T cell receptor (beta chain) and its context. This record comes from a study of blood T cell repertoires in COVID-19. Background on the study: There were acute and convalescent COVID-19 samples, and they came from the United States, Italy and Spain. T cells, B-cell-depleted T cells, or PBMCs provided the cDNA or gDNA that served as material.

Seattle enrolled patients during active infection and tracked them longitudinally. In the authors' workflow: Counts of nucleated cells, estimated from reference gene primer amplification, were obtained. Here immunoSEQ multiplex PCR was the method, and the copy in TCRdb shows in-frame clones only, minus some. D and trimming come from the DNA, and the V and J calls and clone size come from that table. The data contain over 200,000 clones, 85% to 90% of them singletons. Germline values: CDR1 LGHDT, CDR2 YNNKEL (reference sequence). This CDR3 has 14 amino acids. With V trimmed by 0 bases and J by 6 bases, 4 bases remained unmatched.

The chain employs TRBV3-1 (or the pseudogene TRBV3-2) and TRBJ1-2; 7 bases line up with TRBD1. Sequenced: peripheral blood. The TCR was taken from a man aged 25 to 40 with COVID-19, enrolled during active disease. This chain's CDR3 is CASSQEGQRNGYTF. Written as DNA, the CDR3 is TGTGCCAGCAGCCAAGAGGGACAGAGGAATGGCTACACCTTC.